This is a list of T cell receptor beta chains from one sample in a study of T cell repertoires in cytomegalovirus infection. TCRdb used MiXCR to reprocess the reads, holding one entry per CDR3 protein. The table has 250,000 to 300,000 distinct CDR3 sequences, over 15% seen once. Specimen: CD8+ T cells from PBMCs. Every receptor here comes from a human donor in good health (CMV status not recorded). Some clones in this sample may be carry-over from other donors' samples. CDR3s include the opening cysteine and the closing phenylalanine or tryptophan.

V,J,CDR3
TRBV7-2,TRBJ1-2,CASSPSDRTSGVGYTF
TRBV6-2/TRBV6-3,TRBJ2-7,CASSSTRDIFEQYF
TRBV27,TRBJ1-5,CASSSTGGWGISNQPQHF
TRBV20-1,TRBJ2-3,CSARDPGTAHGGTQYF
TRBV7-6,TRBJ2-7,CASSYRIGQHYEQYF
TRBV12-3/TRBV12-4,TRBJ1-4,CASSLVLNRLNEKLFF
TRBV6-6,TRBJ2-3,CASSYSELLADTQYF
TRBV7-2,TRBJ1-5,CASSLAFRGNQPQHF
TRBV4-1,TRBJ1-2,CASSQGGFGGYTF
TRBV29-1,TRBJ1-1,CSVETGGYTEAFF
TRBV12-3/TRBV12-4,TRBJ2-3,CASSPPGLQDTQYF
TRBV7-9,TRBJ2-1,CASSLSRDRDRYNEQFF
TRBV25-1,TRBJ2-3,CASSVGLGVDTQYF
TRBV7-9,TRBJ1-5,CASSIQGQPQHF
TRBV20-1,TRBJ2-1,CSARGQGVYNEQFF
TRBV4-1,TRBJ1-1,CASSQESRRGPEAGTEAFF